One and the same sample provided the 22 T cell receptor beta chains below, sequenced in a study of blood T cell repertoires in COVID-19. Repertoires were generated with immunoSEQ multiplex PCR, while TCRdb's copy carries only in-frame clones and drops some. Of around 200,000 clones listed, 80% to 90% were seen once; the top ten hold approximately 0.93%. Input material: peripheral blood. These receptors were collected from a woman between 18 and 29 years old who had recovered from COVID-19.

This clone was observed once. This chain joins TRBV2 and TRBJ1-5; tentative D call: TRBD1 (6 bases). Trimming left V 6 bases short and J 4 bases short, with 10 bases between. The CDR3 totals 13 residues. The germline CDR1 and CDR2 sequences are SNHLY and FYNNEI. The CDR3 DNA follows: TGTGCCAGCAGGGCGGACAGAAATCAGCCCCAGCATTTT. It is translated as CASRADRNQPQHF.

V usage is TRBV3-1 (or the pseudogene TRBV3-2) and J usage is TRBJ2-7; TRBD1 aligns across 8 bases. CDR3 length: 15 residues. Germline V lookup: CDR1 LGHDT, CDR2 YNNKEL (reference sequence). The V gene end was trimmed by 4 bases and the J gene end by 5 bases; junction bases not matched to a gene: 10. DNA for the CDR3: TGTGCCAGCAGCCGGGGGCATGGACAGGGCAACGAGCAGTACTTC. This sequence encodes CASSRGHGQGNEQYF.

This rearrangement joins TRBV9 to TRBJ1-4; TRBD1 agrees at 7 bases. Germline CDR1 and CDR2: SGDLS and YYNGEE. Trimming cost V 4 bases and J 0 bases; bases outside gene matches: 6. The CDR3 contains 16 residues. The CDR3 protein is CASSFGQATTNEKLFF. The DNA of the CDR3 is TGTGCCAGCAGCTTCGGACAGGCTACAACTAATGAAAAACTGTTTTTT.

This chain links TRBV2 with TRBJ2-1; 12 nucleotides match TRBD2. The CDR3 spans 14 residues. V trimming: 7 bases; J trimming: 6 bases; junction bases outside the gene matches: 4. CDR1 and CDR2 (germline): SNHLY, FYNNEI. As DNA, the CDR3 is TGTGCCAGCACGCTAGCGGGGGGGCCCAATGAGCAGTTCTTC. It specifies CASTLAGGPNEQFF.

The V call is TRBV15, the J call TRBJ2-5, with TRBD2 matching over 8 bases. V lost 4 bases and J lost 5; bases outside the gene matches: 9. This CDR3 is 15 amino acids long. Germline CDR1 reads LNHNV; CDR2 reads YYDKDF (reference sequence). Here the CDR3 reads CATSILGRAWETQYF. For the CDR3, the DNA is TGTGCCACCAGCATCCTCGGGAGGGCCTGGGAGACCCAGTACTTC.

The DNA for the CDR3 is TGTGCCAGCAGTTTCACCAGGGACAGGGTCTCGTTCTTC. It is translated as CASSFTRDRVSFF. The V and J genes are TRBV28 and TRBJ2-1; 9 bases map to TRBD1. The J segment lost 15 bases and the V segment lost 3 bases, leaving 9 bases of the junction unmatched. This CDR3 comprises 13 residues. The V gene's germline CDR1 is MDHEN and CDR2 SYDVKM.

This chain connects TRBV6-5 to TRBJ2-2; 11 nucleotides align to TRBD2. CDR3 length: 15 amino acids. V was clipped by 5 bases and J by 4 bases; unmatched bases: 3. Germline V CDR1 and CDR2: MNHEY, SVGAGI. CDR3 sequence (DNA): TGTGCCAGCAGTATAGCGGGAGGGATCACCGGGGAGCTGTTTTTT. It specifies CASSIAGGITGELFF.

This rearrangement joins TRBV2 to TRBJ2-1; D not certain. Trimming cost V 5 bases and J 5 bases, with 16 bases left between them. The CDR3 runs to 15 residues. Looked up from germline, CDR1 is SNHLY and CDR2 is FYNNEI. Written as DNA, the CDR3 is TGTGCCAGCAGTCCCCGCAGCGTACTAAACAATGAGCAGTTCTTC. The encoded protein is CASSPRSVLNNEQFF.

This rearrangement joins TRBV14 to TRBJ2-5; 12 bases align to TRBD2. CDR1 SGHDN and CDR2 FVKESK come from the germline V gene. J was trimmed by 5 bases and V by 4 bases; bases with no gene match: 17. This CDR3 spans 19 amino acids. CDR3 residues: CASSLMNRTSGNGSETQYF. The CDR3 DNA sequence: TGTGCCAGCAGCCTAATGAACCGGACTAGCGGGAACGGATCGGAGACCCAGTACTTC. Full variable domain (missing parts from reference TRBV14 and TRBJ2-5): EAGVTQFPSHSVIEKGQTVTLRCDPISGHDNLYWYRRVMGKEIKFLLHFVKESKQDESGMPNNRFLAERTGGTYSTLKVQPAELEDSGVYFCASSLMNRTSGNGSETQYFGPGTRLLVL.

The sample holds a few counts of this clone. This chain connects TRBV6-2 or TRBV6-3 to TRBJ2-3; the D gene is possibly TRBD2 (5 bases). Trimming took 6 bases from V and 8 from J, leaving 21 bases between them. Germline values: CDR1 MNHEY, CDR2 SVGEGT. This CDR3 region has 15 residues. DNA of the CDR3: TGTGCCAGCAGCCCGTCCGGGGAAACCTCCGGTACGCAGTATTTT. This encodes CASSPSGETSGTQYF.

The rearrangement links TRBV2 to TRBJ2-1, with 7 bases matching TRBD1. Germline V gene sequence: CDR1 SNHLY, CDR2 FYNNEI. The CDR3 spans 15 residues. V dropped 8 bases and J dropped 7; count of bases not matched to a gene: 14. In DNA, the CDR3 is TGTGCCAGCCGGAGGCCTCCAGGGGGATTGAATGAGCAGTTCTTC. The encoded protein is CASRRPPGGLNEQFF.

The V gene is TRBV5-4, the J gene TRBJ1-4; perhaps TRBD1 as D (6 bases). The CDR3 sequence is 13 residues long. Germline V gives CDR1 SGHNT, CDR2 YYREEE (reference sequence). Trimming removed 1 base at V and 6 bases at J, with 7 bases between. The chain's CDR3 is CASSLPGDEKLFF. CDR3 in DNA: TGTGCCAGCAGCTTGCCAGGGGATGAAAAACTGTTTTTT.

The chain is built from TRBV7-2 and TRBJ1-6; TRBD1 agrees at 7 bases. Germline CDR1 and CDR2: SGHTA and FQGNSA. With 5 bases clipped from V and 5 bases from J, the junction kept 3 bases outside the gene matches. CDR3 size: 14 residues. The CDR3 protein is CASSGDRHNSPLHF. The CDR3 DNA reads as TGTGCCAGCAGCGGGGACAGACATAATTCACCCCTCCACTTT.

The CDR3 region has the DNA TGTGCCAGTAGTACCCGACAGGGGAACACTGAAGCTTTCTTT. Amino acid sequence: CASSTRQGNTEAFF. The V gene is TRBV19, the J gene TRBJ1-1; 7 nucleotides match TRBD1. Germline values: CDR1 LNHDA, CDR2 SQIVND (reference sequence). The length of the CDR3 is 14 residues. Trimming cost V 4 bases and J 1 base; bases outside gene matches: 3. Using reference TRBV19 and TRBJ1-1 for the parts outside the CDR3, the full variable domain is DGGITQSPKYLFRKEGQNVTLSCEQNLNHDAMYWYRQDPGQGLRLIYYSQIVNDFQKGDIAEGYSVSREKKESFPLTVTSAQKNPTAFYLCASSTRQGNTEAFFGQGTRLTVV.

The CDR3: CASSQAGQGGANVLTF. CDR3 bases: TGCGCCAGCAGCCAAGCCGGGCAGGGTGGGGCCAACGTCCTGACTTTC. The rearrangement joins TRBV4-3 to TRBJ2-6; weak D call: TRBD1 (5 bases). CDR1 and CDR2 (germline): LGHNA, YSLEER. The CDR3 contains 16 residues. V dropped 1 base and J dropped 3 bases, with 10 bases sitting between them.

This sequence joins TRBV7-3 and TRBJ2-3, with 9 bases aligning to TRBD2. This CDR3 contains 17 residues. Germline assignment: CDR1 SGHTA and CDR2 FQGTGA. Trimming at V came to 4 bases and at J to 1 base, leaving 9 bases not matched to a gene. CDR3 nucleotide sequence: TGTGCCAGCAGCTCCGCGGGGGGGCGCCGGGGCACAGATACGCAGTATTTT. Protein sequence: CASSSAGGRRGTDTQYF.

The V and J genes are TRBV14 and TRBJ1-5; 10 bases align to TRBD1. With 4 bases clipped from V and 4 bases from J, the junction kept 4 bases outside the gene matches. Germline values: CDR1 SGHDN, CDR2 FVKESK. The CDR3 is made up of 15 amino acids. CDR3 sequence: CASSPSGQGNQPQHF. The CDR3 coding sequence is TGTGCCAGCAGCCCCTCGGGACAGGGGAATCAGCCCCAGCATTTT.

V usage is TRBV24-1 and J usage is TRBJ2-2; the D gene is possibly TRBD1 (5 bases). The CDR3 runs 14 residues. The V end was cut by 7 bases, the J end by 6 bases, with 14 bases between. Germline loops: CDR1 KGHDR, CDR2 SFDVKD. CDR3 residues: CATSEDTRSGELFF. CDR3 nucleotides: TGTGCCACCAGCGAGGACACACGCTCCGGGGAGCTGTTTTTT.

Written as DNA, the CDR3 is TGTGCCAGCAGCACTCCCGGGACTAGCGGGGTCGATGAGCAGTTCTTC. Its protein is CASSTPGTSGVDEQFF. The chain recombines TRBV2 with TRBJ2-1; 13 nucleotides agree with TRBD2. The CDR3 spans 16 residues. Looked up from germline, CDR1 is SNHLY and CDR2 is FYNNEI. Trimming cost V 6 bases and J 8 bases; bases outside gene matches: 10.

The rearrangement links TRBV15 to TRBJ2-3; 9 bases are shared with TRBD2. Per germline, CDR1 LNHNV and CDR2 YYDKDF (reference sequence). Trimming removed 6 bases from V and 0 bases from J; junction bases left unmatched: 4. The CDR3 is 15 residues long. Written as DNA, the CDR3 is TGTGCCACCAGAAGCGGGGGGAAAAGCACAGATACGCAGTATTTT. This translates into CATRSGGKSTDTQYF.

The chain couples TRBV25-1 to TRBJ1-6; no definite D call. The V end lost 4 bases, the J end lost 10 bases, and 14 bases lay between the germline ends. This CDR3 has 14 residues. From germline, CDR1 is MGHDK and CDR2 SYGVNS. CDR3 DNA: TGTGCCAGCAGTGTTGGAGGGCGGGGATCACCCCTCCACTTT. Its protein product is CASSVGGRGSPLHF.

The chain carries TRBV2 and TRBJ1-4; 9 nucleotides agree with TRBD1. Per the germline V gene, CDR1 is SNHLY and CDR2 is FYNNEI. With 7 bases clipped from V and 4 bases from J, the junction kept 7 bases outside the gene matches. The CDR3 spans 15 residues. CDR3 sequence (DNA): TGTGCCAGCAACCGACGGGACAGGGATAATGAAAAACTGTTTTTT. It is translated as CASNRRDRDNEKLFF.